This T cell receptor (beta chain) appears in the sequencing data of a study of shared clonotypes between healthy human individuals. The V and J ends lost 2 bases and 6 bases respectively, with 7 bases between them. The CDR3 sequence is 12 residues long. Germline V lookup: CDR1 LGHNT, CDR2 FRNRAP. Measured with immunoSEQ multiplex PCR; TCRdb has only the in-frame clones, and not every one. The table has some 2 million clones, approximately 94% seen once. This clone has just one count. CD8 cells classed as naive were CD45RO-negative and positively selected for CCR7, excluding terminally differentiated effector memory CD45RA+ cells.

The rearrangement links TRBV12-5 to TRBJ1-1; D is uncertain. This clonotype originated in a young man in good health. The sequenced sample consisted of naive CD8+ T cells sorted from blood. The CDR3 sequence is CASGLTYPEAFF. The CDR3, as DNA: TGTGCTAGTGGTTTGACCTATCCTGAAGCTTTCTTT.